The 27 T cell receptor beta chains below all came from one sample that was sequenced in a study of T cells in Graves' hyperthyroidism and ophthalmopathy. Amplification yielded TCR beta CDR3 regions, with RNA transcripts as the source. HTBI primers drove first-round RT-PCR of the TCR CDR3. TCRdb reprocessed the multiplex PCR reads via MiXCR and lists one record per CDR3 protein. The sample lists 560,000 or so distinct CDR3 sequences, approximately 44% occurring once. Specimen: peripheral blood or thyroid tissue (not recorded which). The receptors were gathered from a woman between 18 and 29 years old with Graves' hyperthyroidism.

This chain joins TRBV7-2 and TRBJ1-3; D might be TRBD1 (5 bases). V was trimmed by 5 bases and J by 7 bases, leaving 15 bases between them. CDR1 is SGHTA, CDR2 FQGNSA, per germline. The CDR3 totals 14 residues. CDR3 sequence (DNA): TGTGCCAGCAGCACCTCAGGGCCGGGGAACACCATATATTTT. The encoded protein is CASSTSGPGNTIYF.

The chain recombines TRBV24-1 with TRBJ2-7; 7 positions agree with TRBD1. Trimming cost V 3 bases and J 12 bases; bases outside gene matches: 4. There are 11 residues in the CDR3. Germline V gene lookup returns CDR1 KGHDR and CDR2 SFDVKD. The CDR3 here is CATSDGDRAYF. The CDR3, as DNA: TGTGCCACCAGTGATGGGGACAGAGCGTACTTC.

This clonotype was counted many times. The chain has TRBV10-3 and TRBJ1-3, with D uncertain. The CDR3 spans 14 residues. From germline, CDR1 is ENHRY and CDR2 SYGVKD. Trimming pared 3 bases from V and 0 bases from J, leaving 6 bases between. The CDR3 region is CAISDGSSGNTIYF. CDR3 sequence (DNA): TGTGCCATCAGTGATGGGTCCTCTGGAAACACCATATATTTT.

This chain joins TRBV5-5 and TRBJ2-5; D assignment may be TRBD1 or TRBD2 (5 bases each). CDR1 SGHKS and CDR2 YYEKEE come from the germline V gene (reference sequence). There are 15 residues in the CDR3. V was clipped by 0 bases and J by 0 bases, with 9 bases between them. The CDR3 spells CASSLAGTDQETQYF. CDR3 nucleotides: TGTGCCAGCAGCTTGGCGGGGACCGACCAAGAGACCCAGTACTTC. Full variable domain (outside the CDR3, taken from reference TRBV5-5 and TRBJ2-5): DAGVTQSPTHLIKTRGQQVTLRCSPISGHKSVSWYQQVLGQGPQFIFQYYEKEERGRGNFPDRFSARQFPNYSSELNVNALLLGDSALYLCASSLAGTDQETQYFGPGTRLLVL.

This clonotype has a single count. A read error may account for a junction end that differs from germline. The chain employs TRBV2 and TRBJ2-5; D is unclear. The CDR3 is 12 amino acids. Germline V CDR1 and CDR2: SNHLY, FYNNEI. CDR3 coding DNA: TGTGCCAGCAGTCCCAATGAGGAGATCCAGTACTTC. The encoded protein is CASSPNEEIQYF.

This CDR3 reads CASSPIRRELPYEQYF. The CDR3 coding sequence is TGTGCCAGCAGCCCTATTCGGCGGGAGCTGCCCTACGAGCAGTACTTC. J is TRBJ2-7 and V is TRBV13, with 7 positions matching TRBD2. The CDR3 is 16 residues long. With V trimmed by 5 bases and J by 2 bases, 12 bases remained unmatched. Germline loops: CDR1 PRHDT, CDR2 FYEKMQ (reference sequence).

The V call is TRBV7-3, the J call TRBJ2-7; TRBD1 matches 10 bases. Germline V gene sequence: CDR1 SGHTA, CDR2 FQGTGA. This CDR3 has 16 residues. V lost 4 bases, J lost 5 bases, and 11 bases stayed unmatched. CDR3 DNA sequence: TGTGCCAGCAGCTCCCCCCCGGGACAGGGGAACAACGAGCAGTACTTC. Translating gives CASSSPPGQGNNEQYF.

There are a few counts of this clonotype. This rearrangement joins TRBV20-1 to TRBJ2-5; 12 bases are shared with TRBD2. CDR1 is DFQATT, CDR2 SNEGSKA, per germline (reference sequence). This CDR3 region has 15 residues. V dropped 1 base and J dropped 4; count of bases not matched to a gene: 4. The CDR3 region has the DNA TGCAGTGCTAGAGCCCCGACTAGCGGGGGAGAGACCCAGTACTTC. This sequence encodes CSARAPTSGGETQYF.

The chain couples TRBV10-3 to TRBJ2-7; D is undetermined. V lost 0 bases and J lost 0, with 9 bases in between. The CDR3 length is 15 residues. Germline V gene lookup returns CDR1 ENHRY and CDR2 SYGVKD. The CDR3 region is CAISESKQFSYEQYF. CDR3 DNA sequence: TGTGCCATCAGTGAGTCGAAACAGTTCTCCTACGAGCAGTACTTC.

This clonotype has only one observation. This chain uses TRBV25-1 with TRBJ1-4; D gene ambiguous. The CDR3 is 14 residues long. CDR1 and CDR2 from the germline V gene are MGHDK and SYGVNS. Trimming pared 1 base from V and 11 bases from J, leaving 14 bases between. The CDR3 DNA sequence: TGTGCCAGCAGTGAATTTCGGGTACGGGGTAAACTGTTTTTT. Protein product: CASSEFRVRGKLFF.

This chain connects TRBV7-9 to TRBJ1-1; 10 nucleotides line up with TRBD1. V lost 4 bases, J lost 4 bases, and 9 bases stayed unmatched. CDR1 is SEHNR and CDR2 is FQNEAQ in the germline V gene (reference sequence). The CDR3 is made up of 16 amino acids. The CDR3 DNA reads TGTGCCAGCAGCTCGAGACAGGGGGCTGGGCTCACTGAAGCTTTCTTT. Protein: CASSSRQGAGLTEAFF.

This clonotype was recorded a few times. The CDR3 DNA sequence: TGTGCCAGCAGTGCTCAGGGGGTGGAGACCCAGTACTTC. It specifies CASSAQGVETQYF. This rearrangement joins TRBV12-3 or TRBV12-4 to TRBJ2-5; 7 nucleotides agree with TRBD1. V dropped 5 bases and J dropped 5; count of bases not matched to a gene: 5. The CDR3 loop spans 13 amino acids.

This chain connects TRBV29-1 to TRBJ2-2; 7 nucleotides line up with TRBD2. The CDR3 is 14 residues long. V was pared by 7 bases and J by 6 bases, with 11 bases of the junction left unmatched. Germline-derived CDR1 and CDR2 are SQVTM and ANQGSEA. CDR3: CSAASGKGAGELFF. DNA of the CDR3: TGCAGCGCGGCGAGCGGGAAAGGGGCCGGGGAGCTGTTTTTT.

This sequence joins TRBV29-1 and TRBJ1-5, with TRBD1 matching over 9 bases. Trimming cost V 6 bases and J 7 bases; bases outside gene matches: 4. Germline V gene data show CDR1 as SQVTM and CDR2 as ANQGSEA. This CDR3 region has 12 residues. The CDR3 DNA is TGCAGCGTCGCCGGGACAGGGCAGCCCCAGCATTTT. Amino acids: CSVAGTGQPQHF.

This chain joins TRBV29-1 and TRBJ1-3; D gene ambiguous. CDR1 and CDR2 from the germline V gene are SQVTM and ANQGSEA. The CDR3 is made up of 14 amino acids. Deletions cut 4 bases from V and 0 bases from J, with 10 bases between. The CDR3 is CSVAWAVSGNTIYF. The CDR3 nucleotides are TGCAGCGTTGCTTGGGCCGTCTCTGGAAACACCATATATTTT.

The V and J genes are TRBV12-3 or TRBV12-4 and TRBJ2-5; D uncertain. The CDR3 sequence is 12 residues long. V was pared by 8 bases and J by 5 bases, with 12 bases between. CDR3 region: CASARPGETQYF. CDR3 nucleotides: TGTGCCAGCGCGCGGCCCGGGGAGACCCAGTACTTC.

The chain is built from TRBV10-3 and TRBJ2-5; 8 positions match TRBD1. The CDR3 contains 16 residues. Germline V gene lookup returns CDR1 ENHRY and CDR2 SYGVKD. Trimming removed 3 bases from V and 2 bases from J; junction bases left unmatched: 8. The DNA for the CDR3 is TGTGCCATCAGTGACGGGTCGAGGACAGGGCAAGAGACCCAGTACTTC. It translates to CAISDGSRTGQETQYF.

The chain uses TRBV5-1 and TRBJ1-4; D is uncertain. Trimming took off 1 base at V and 0 bases at J, with 13 bases between the two ends. Germline values: CDR1 SGHRS, CDR2 YFSETQ. The CDR3 has 17 residues. Here the CDR3 DNA reads TGCGCCAGCAGCTTGCGCCTCGGAGTAGCAACTAATGAAAAACTGTTTTTT. Translated: CASSLRLGVATNEKLFF.

This clonotype was seen only a few times. The chain employs TRBV10-3 and TRBJ1-5, with no clear D. Germline CDR1 ENHRY, CDR2 SYGVKD. The CDR3 is 15 residues long. Trimming stripped 8 bases from V and 2 bases from J, with 16 bases between. CDR3 residues: CAISTYLVGNQPQHF. CDR3 DNA: TGTGCCATCTCGACCTACTTAGTGGGCAATCAGCCCCAGCATTTT.

This rearrangement joins TRBV20-1 to TRBJ2-7; 7 bases map to TRBD2. This CDR3 spans 17 amino acids. Germline values: CDR1 DFQATT, CDR2 SNEGSKA (reference sequence). With V trimmed by 3 bases and J by 4 bases, 18 bases remained unmatched. The CDR3 protein is CSASGSGRSGRVYEQYF. CDR3 coding DNA: TGCAGTGCTAGCGGGTCCGGCCGGTCAGGGAGGGTGTACGAGCAGTACTTC.

The J gene is TRBJ1-6, the V gene TRBV12-3 or TRBV12-4; D gene uncertain. The CDR3 runs to 13 residues. V lost 3 bases, J lost 11 bases, and 11 bases lay in between. The CDR3 nucleotides are TGTGCCAGCAGTTTTCTGGGTTTCACACCCCTCCACTTT. This encodes CASSFLGFTPLHF.

This clonotype occurred a few times. The junction differs from germline at one of its ends, possibly a read error. The CDR3 loop reads CASSYKGGGEKLFF. The CDR3, as DNA: TGTGCCAGCAGTTACAAGGGAGGAGGTGAAAAACTGTTTTTT. The chain combines TRBV10-3 with TRBJ1-4, with D uncertain. The CDR3 has 14 residues. The germline gives CDR1 ENHRY, CDR2 SYGVKD.

The chain is built from TRBV2 and TRBJ1-5; no clear D. The germline CDR1 and CDR2 sequences are SNHLY and FYNNEI. The CDR3 extends over 16 amino acids. V was shortened by 3 bases and J by 0 bases, with 12 bases between the two germline ends. The CDR3 DNA is TGTGCCAGCAGTGAGGGAGGGCTCGATAGCAATCAGCCCCAGCATTTT. Amino acid sequence: CASSEGGLDSNQPQHF.

The V call is TRBV25-1, the J call TRBJ1-6, with D maybe TRBD1 (5 bases). Germline V CDR1 and CDR2: MGHDK, SYGVNS. V was cut by 6 bases and J by 5 bases, with 17 bases left in between. There are 16 residues in the CDR3. The CDR3 loop is CASRPTGEGDNSPLHF. The CDR3 nucleotides are TGTGCCAGCAGACCCACGGGGGAAGGGGATAATTCACCCCTCCACTTT.

V usage is TRBV2 and J usage is TRBJ1-5; D possibly corresponds to TRBD1 (5 bases). Germline V gives CDR1 SNHLY, CDR2 FYNNEI. The CDR3 sequence is 14 residues long. V was cut by 8 bases and J by 0 bases, with 11 bases left in between. The CDR3, as DNA: TGTGCCAGCGGGGACGGTGATAGCAATCAGCCCCAGCATTTT. Its translation: CASGDGDSNQPQHF.

This clonotype was observed many times. CDR3 sequence: CASKDRESNEQYF. CDR3 coding DNA: TGTGCCAGCAAGGACAGGGAGTCAAACGAGCAGTACTTC. The chain uses TRBV2 and TRBJ2-7, with 8 bases matching TRBD1. With 7 bases clipped from V and 5 bases from J, the junction kept 7 bases outside the gene matches. Germline CDR1 reads SNHLY; CDR2 reads FYNNEI. The CDR3 runs to 13 residues.

This clonotype was found a few times. This rearrangement joins TRBV14 to TRBJ1-2, with TRBD1 matching 12 bases. Unmatched junction bases numbered 7, after V lost 6 bases and J lost 5 bases. Germline loops: CDR1 SGHDN, CDR2 FVKESK. There are 15 residues in the CDR3. CDR3 region: CASRGAGQGAYGYTF. Written as DNA, the CDR3 is TGTGCCAGCAGAGGCGCGGGACAGGGGGCATATGGCTACACCTTC.